Listed here is a single T cell receptor (beta chain). Antigen unknown. The data belong to a study of T cell repertoires in cytomegalovirus infection. Study conclusions and caveats: The study found HLA-C-restricted CMV-specific TCR beta clonotypes dominating the ex vivo response. Accumulated public TCR beta family frequency recognized individuals carrying CMV together with the relevant HLA.

TCRdb used MiXCR to reprocess the reads, holding one entry per CDR3 protein. The sample lists 350,000 to 550,000 distinct CDR3 sequences; roughly 30% were seen once. This CDR3 has 14 residues. CDR1 and CDR2 from the germline V gene are MDHEN and SYDVKM. Trimming took 6 bases from V and 8 from J, leaving 19 bases between them. The sample consisted of PBMCs. The TCR comes from a human donor in good health (CMV status not recorded). Some clones in this sample may be carry-over from other donors' samples. The chain employs TRBV28 and TRBJ1-2; D might be TRBD1 (6 bases). CDR3 sequence reads: CASSLGRTEAGYTF. CDR3 coding DNA: TGTGCCAGCAGCCTTGGGCGGACAGAGGCGGGCTACACCTTC.